A selection of T cell receptor beta chains follows, all from one sample in a study of cytomegalovirus exposure and HLA in healthy donors. Sequencing used immunoSEQ multiplex PCR; TCRdb keeps in-frame clones, though not all of them. Of about 220,000 clones in the sample, around 90% were seen once. The sequencing sample was made of PBMCs. The receptors shown here come from a woman aged 18 to 35 in good health and CMV-seronegative. Both conserved end residues are part of each CDR3. A D gene is named only where the DNA matches it firmly. Where a row states a size, it is once, few, many or the class of an expanded clone; other rows omit it.

j_gene: TRBJ2-1; abundance: NA; v_gene: TRBV6-6; d_gene: NA; CDR3aa: CASSPLYSYNEQFF; CDR3nt: TGTGCCAGCAGTCCCCTGTACTCCTACAATGAGCAGTTCTTC
j_gene: TRBJ2-6; abundance: NA; v_gene: TRBV9; d_gene: TRBD2; CDR3aa: CASSGTPGGLPSGANVLTF; CDR3nt: TGTGCCAGCAGCGGCACCCCGGGAGGACTGCCCTCTGGGGCCAACGTCCTGACTTTC
j_gene: TRBJ2-2; abundance: NA; v_gene: TRBV7-2; d_gene: NA; CDR3aa: CASSLGQINTGELFF; CDR3nt: TGTGCCAGCAGCTTAGGACAGATCAACACCGGGGAGCTGTTTTTT
j_gene: TRBJ2-7; abundance: NA; v_gene: TRBV6-5; d_gene: TRBD2; CDR3aa: CASSYSSGLAGVEQYF; CDR3nt: TGTGCCAGCAGTTACTCGAGCGGACTAGCGGGAGTGGAGCAGTACTTC
j_gene: TRBJ1-2; abundance: NA; v_gene: TRBV6-5; d_gene: TRBD1; CDR3aa: CASSYLQGNYGYTF; CDR3nt: TGTGCCAGCAGTTACCTACAGGGGAACTATGGCTACACCTTC
j_gene: TRBJ1-3; abundance: NA; v_gene: TRBV7-6; d_gene: TRBD1; CDR3aa: CASSSGTGGSGNTIYF; CDR3nt: TGTGCCAGCAGCTCCGGGACAGGGGGCTCTGGAAACACCATATATTTT
j_gene: TRBJ1-4; abundance: NA; v_gene: TRBV28; d_gene: NA; CDR3aa: CASSTLGRGGANEKLFF; CDR3nt: TGTGCCAGCAGTACCTTAGGACGGGGTGGCGCTAATGAAAAACTGTTTTTT
j_gene: TRBJ2-7; abundance: NA; v_gene: TRBV27; d_gene: TRBD2; CDR3aa: CASSLRGLAGVEQYF; CDR3nt: TGTGCCAGCAGTTTAAGGGGACTAGCGGGAGTCGAGCAGTACTTC
j_gene: TRBJ2-2; abundance: NA; v_gene: TRBV11-2; d_gene: NA; CDR3aa: CASSRKGLTTGELFF; CDR3nt: TGTGCCAGCAGCCGGAAAGGACTAACCACCGGGGAGCTGTTTTTT
j_gene: TRBJ1-2; abundance: NA; v_gene: TRBV28; d_gene: NA; CDR3aa: CASSLEKGNYGYTF; CDR3nt: TGTGCCAGCAGTTTGGAGAAAGGCAACTATGGCTACACCTTC
j_gene: TRBJ2-5; abundance: NA; v_gene: TRBV25-1; d_gene: NA; CDR3aa: CASKGYQETQYF; CDR3nt: TGTGCCAGCAAGGGGTACCAAGAGACCCAGTACTTC
j_gene: TRBJ2-7; abundance: NA; v_gene: TRBV5-1; d_gene: TRBD2; CDR3aa: CASRPGRVSYEQYF; CDR3nt: TGCGCCAGCAGGCCAGGGAGGGTTTCCTACGAGCAGTACTTC
j_gene: TRBJ2-1; abundance: NA; v_gene: TRBV27; d_gene: TRBD2; CDR3aa: CASSSGTSGRFYNEQFF; CDR3nt: TGTGCCAGCAGCTCAGGGACTAGCGGGAGATTCTACAATGAGCAGTTCTTC
j_gene: TRBJ1-4; abundance: NA; v_gene: TRBV4-1; d_gene: NA; CDR3aa: CASSQDRRKLFF; CDR3nt: TGCGCCAGCAGCCAAGATCGTCGAAAACTGTTTTTT
j_gene: TRBJ2-7; abundance: few; v_gene: TRBV6-1; d_gene: NA; CDR3aa: CASSEKGRWSSYEQYF; CDR3nt: TGTGCCAGCAGTGAAAAAGGCAGATGGAGCTCCTACGAGCAGTACTTC
j_gene: TRBJ2-2; abundance: NA; v_gene: TRBV11-2; d_gene: TRBD2; CDR3aa: CASSLDLAGNQDTGELFF; CDR3nt: TGTGCCAGCAGCTTAGACCTAGCGGGAAACCAAGACACCGGGGAGCTGTTTTTT
j_gene: TRBJ2-3; abundance: NA; v_gene: TRBV29-1; d_gene: NA; CDR3aa: CSVEDLDSLSTDTQYF; CDR3nt: TGCAGCGTTGAAGATCTCGACAGTCTTAGCACAGATACGCAGTATTTT
j_gene: TRBJ1-2; abundance: NA; v_gene: TRBV6-6; d_gene: NA; CDR3aa: CASSYSMRVGSYGYTF; CDR3nt: TGTGCCAGCAGTTACTCGATGAGGGTTGGGTCTTATGGCTACACCTTC
j_gene: TRBJ1-1; abundance: once; v_gene: TRBV30; d_gene: NA; CDR3aa: CAWSSRGTAFF; CDR3nt: TGTGCCTGGAGCTCGCGGGGGACAGCTTTCTTT
j_gene: TRBJ2-3; abundance: NA; v_gene: TRBV6-4; d_gene: TRBD2; CDR3aa: CASSDSLAGGPDTQYF; CDR3nt: TGTGCCAGCAGTGACTCGTTAGCGGGAGGGCCGGATACGCAGTATTTT
j_gene: TRBJ1-2; abundance: NA; v_gene: TRBV5-6; d_gene: NA; CDR3aa: CASSFGDTNYGYTF; CDR3nt: TGTGCCAGCAGCTTCGGGGATACAAACTATGGCTACACCTTC
j_gene: TRBJ2-1; abundance: NA; v_gene: TRBV5-1; d_gene: NA; CDR3aa: CASSTDSFYNEQFF; CDR3nt: TGCGCCAGCAGCACAGACAGCTTTTACAATGAGCAGTTCTTC
j_gene: TRBJ2-7; abundance: NA; v_gene: TRBV28; d_gene: NA; CDR3aa: CASSSWSDLTPYEQYF; CDR3nt: TGTGCCAGCAGTTCATGGTCCGATTTGACTCCCTACGAGCAGTACTTC
j_gene: TRBJ1-1; abundance: once; v_gene: TRBV27; d_gene: NA; CDR3aa: CASSFTGFNTEAFF; CDR3nt: TGTGCCAGCAGTTTCACCGGGTTTAACACTGAAGCTTTCTTT
j_gene: TRBJ2-1; abundance: NA; v_gene: TRBV5-1; d_gene: TRBD2; CDR3aa: CASSDHPSGSIYNEQFF; CDR3nt: TGCGCCAGCAGCGACCATCCTAGCGGGAGTATCTACAATGAGCAGTTCTTC
j_gene: TRBJ2-7; abundance: few; v_gene: TRBV10-3; d_gene: TRBD1; CDR3aa: CAISDGTGSEQYF; CDR3nt: TGTGCCATCAGTGACGGGACAGGGAGCGAGCAGTACTTC
j_gene: TRBJ2-2; abundance: NA; v_gene: TRBV9; d_gene: TRBD2; CDR3aa: CASSASGTGTGELFF; CDR3nt: TGTGCCAGCAGCGCTAGCGGGACTGGCACCGGGGAGCTGTTTTTT
j_gene: TRBJ1-2; abundance: NA; v_gene: TRBV30; d_gene: TRBD1; CDR3aa: CAWSYRGLHYGYTF; CDR3nt: TGTGCCTGGAGTTACAGGGGGCTGCACTATGGCTACACCTTC
j_gene: TRBJ2-1; abundance: once; v_gene: TRBV9; d_gene: NA; CDR3aa: CASSPGRENEQFF; CDR3nt: TGTGCCAGCAGCCCGGGCCGGGAGAATGAGCAGTTCTTC
j_gene: TRBJ2-1; abundance: NA; v_gene: TRBV7-3; d_gene: NA; CDR3aa: CASSLNGYNEQFF; CDR3nt: TGTGCCAGCAGCTTAAACGGGTACAATGAGCAGTTCTTC
j_gene: TRBJ1-1; abundance: NA; v_gene: TRBV5-1; d_gene: TRBD1; CDR3aa: CASSLETQGAGLNTEAFF; CDR3nt: TGCGCCAGCAGCTTGGAAACTCAGGGGGCAGGTTTGAACACTGAAGCTTTCTTT
j_gene: TRBJ2-7; abundance: few; v_gene: TRBV7-2; d_gene: TRBD1; CDR3aa: CASSLGATGDEQYF; CDR3nt: TGTGCCAGCAGCTTAGGTGCGACAGGGGACGAGCAGTACTTC
j_gene: TRBJ1-2; abundance: NA; v_gene: TRBV5-5; d_gene: TRBD1; CDR3aa: CASSVDRVGTF; CDR3nt: TGTGCCAGCAGCGTCGACAGGGTCGGCACCTTC
j_gene: TRBJ2-7; abundance: NA; v_gene: TRBV29-1; d_gene: TRBD2; CDR3aa: CSVPAGGWGNEQYF; CDR3nt: TGCAGCGTCCCAGCGGGAGGGTGGGGGAACGAGCAGTACTTC
j_gene: TRBJ1-1; abundance: NA; v_gene: TRBV6-5; d_gene: NA; CDR3aa: CASSYIGDTEAFF; CDR3nt: TGTGCCAGCAGTTACATAGGAGACACTGAAGCTTTCTTT
j_gene: TRBJ2-3; abundance: NA; v_gene: TRBV28; d_gene: NA; CDR3aa: CASSNHEAGTDTQYF; CDR3nt: TGTGCCAGCAGTAACCATGAGGCGGGCACAGATACGCAGTATTTT
j_gene: TRBJ2-7; abundance: NA; v_gene: TRBV7-8; d_gene: TRBD2; CDR3aa: CASSLASVTGRPYEQYF; CDR3nt: TGTGCCAGCAGCTTAGCGTCAGTTACCGGGAGGCCCTACGAGCAGTACTTC
j_gene: TRBJ2-7; abundance: NA; v_gene: TRBV6-5; d_gene: TRBD2; CDR3aa: CASSYSLAGEGYEQYF; CDR3nt: TGTGCCAGCAGTTACTCGCTAGCGGGAGAAGGGTACGAGCAGTACTTC
j_gene: TRBJ2-5; abundance: NA; v_gene: TRBV29-1; d_gene: NA; CDR3aa: CSVLSGTEETQYF; CDR3nt: TGCAGCGTTTTATCAGGGACTGAAGAGACCCAGTACTTC
j_gene: TRBJ2-7; abundance: NA; v_gene: TRBV6-1; d_gene: TRBD1; CDR3aa: CATQRDRRSSYEQYF; CDR3nt: TGTGCCACTCAAAGGGACAGGAGGAGCTCCTACGAGCAGTACTTC
j_gene: TRBJ2-3; abundance: NA; v_gene: TRBV28; d_gene: TRBD2; CDR3aa: CASSSPGLALDTQYF; CDR3nt: TGTGCCAGCAGTTCACCGGGACTAGCACTAGATACGCAGTATTTT
j_gene: TRBJ2-7; abundance: NA; v_gene: TRBV28; d_gene: NA; CDR3aa: CASSLAGIRAEQYF; CDR3nt: TGTGCCAGCAGTCTCGCAGGGATCCGGGCCGAGCAGTACTTC
j_gene: TRBJ2-5; abundance: NA; v_gene: TRBV2; d_gene: NA; CDR3aa: CASSEPLGPQETQYF; CDR3nt: TGTGCCAGCAGTGAACCCCTGGGGCCCCAAGAGACCCAGTACTTC
j_gene: TRBJ2-2; abundance: medium-sized; v_gene: TRBV7-9; d_gene: NA; CDR3aa: CASISEKGAGTGELFF; CDR3nt: TGTGCCAGCATCAGCGAGAAGGGAGCGGGCACCGGGGAGCTGTTTTTT
j_gene: TRBJ1-1; abundance: NA; v_gene: TRBV5-1; d_gene: NA; CDR3aa: CASSLAAGGLGTEAFF; CDR3nt: TGCGCCAGCAGCTTGGCGGCGGGGGGCCTGGGCACTGAAGCTTTCTTT
j_gene: TRBJ2-1; abundance: NA; v_gene: TRBV5-5; d_gene: TRBD2; CDR3aa: CASSSSGREYNEQFF; CDR3nt: TGTGCCAGCAGCTCTAGCGGGAGGGAATACAATGAGCAGTTCTTC
j_gene: TRBJ2-1; abundance: NA; v_gene: TRBV27; d_gene: NA; CDR3aa: CASSTSQVSSYNEQFF; CDR3nt: TGTGCCAGCAGTACTTCCCAGGTCAGCTCCTACAATGAGCAGTTCTTC
j_gene: TRBJ2-2; abundance: NA; v_gene: TRBV5-1; d_gene: TRBD1; CDR3aa: CASSLFDRGDTNTGELFF; CDR3nt: TGCGCCAGCAGCTTGTTCGACAGGGGAGATACGAACACCGGGGAGCTGTTTTTT
j_gene: TRBJ1-1; abundance: NA; v_gene: TRBV4-1; d_gene: TRBD1; CDR3aa: CASSRRTGGFTEAFF; CDR3nt: TGCGCCAGCAGCCGACGGACAGGGGGCTTCACTGAAGCTTTCTTT
j_gene: TRBJ2-7; abundance: NA; v_gene: TRBV29-1; d_gene: TRBD1; CDR3aa: CSVDGQGAGEQYF; CDR3nt: TGCAGCGTTGACGGACAGGGGGCCGGCGAGCAGTACTTC
j_gene: TRBJ2-7; abundance: NA; v_gene: TRBV27; d_gene: NA; CDR3aa: CASSLGDTSYEQYF; CDR3nt: TGTGCCAGCAGTTTAGGGGACACCTCCTACGAGCAGTACTTC
j_gene: TRBJ2-5; abundance: NA; v_gene: TRBV13; d_gene: TRBD2; CDR3aa: CASSSPETSGKQETQYF; CDR3nt: TGTGCCAGCAGCTCCCCGGAGACTAGCGGTAAACAAGAGACCCAGTACTTC